The rows below give T cell receptor beta chains drawn from one sample of a study of spatial heterogeneity in lung cancer. Via MiXCR, TCRdb re-called the 5' RACE reads, giving one row per CDR3 protein. The sample records some 15,000 distinct CDR3 sequences, over 9.5% being singletons. Source: PBMCs, taken at surgery. These receptors were taken from a male donor with early-stage non-small cell lung cancer. The CDR3 runs from the conserved cysteine through the conserved F or W. A D gene is named only where the DNA matches it firmly. Some rows have no size entry. The others give once, few or many, or a class for an expanded clone.

D,V,J,size,DNA,CDR3
TRBD2,TRBV10-3,TRBJ2-5,many,TGTGCCATCAGTGAGTCACTAGCGGAAGAGACCCAGTACTTC,CAISESLAEETQYF
NA,TRBV7-9,TRBJ1-1,many,TGTGCCAGCAGCCTTTCCGGGACAAGGAACACTGAAGCTTTCTTT,CASSLSGTRNTEAFF
NA,TRBV28,TRBJ2-3,few,TGTGCCAGCAGGGGAATCTCAGATACGCAGTATTTT,CASRGISDTQYF
TRBD1,TRBV5-5,TRBJ1-2,many,TGTGCCAGCAACACGAGAGAGACAGGGGGCAATGGCTACACCTTC,CASNTRETGGNGYTF
TRBD2,TRBV3-1,TRBJ2-3,many,TGTGCCAGCAGCCCCTTGGCAGCGGGGTATAGCACAGATACGCAGTATTTT,CASSPLAAGYSTDTQYF
TRBD1,TRBV7-9,TRBJ2-3,many,TGTGCCAGCAGCTCCGGCGCTTTGGGACAGCAGACAGATACGCAGTATTTT,CASSSGALGQQTDTQYF
TRBD1,TRBV9,TRBJ2-7,NA,TGTGCCAGCAGCCCATGGACAGGGGAGTCCTACGAGCAGTACTTC,CASSPWTGESYEQYF
NA,TRBV27,TRBJ2-7,NA,TGTGCCAGCAGTTTAAATATCGGGGCAGGCTACGAGCAGTACTTC,CASSLNIGAGYEQYF
TRBD2,TRBV9,TRBJ2-1,many,TGTGCCAGCAGCCCTCAGGACTGGGGGGGGAATGAGCAGTTCTTC,CASSPQDWGGNEQFF
NA,TRBV20-1,TRBJ2-7,many,TGCAGTGCTAGATCCGTAGCGGCCTCCTACGAGCAGTACTTC,CSARSVAASYEQYF
NA,TRBV28,TRBJ2-7,NA,TGTGCCAGCAGTCGCGACAGAGTTGGGGCCGAGCAGTACTTC,CASSRDRVGAEQYF
NA,TRBV7-2,TRBJ2-2,many,TGTGCCAGCAGCCCCGAGGGGCGAGGGACCGGGGAGCTGTTTTTT,CASSPEGRGTGELFF
TRBD1,TRBV15,TRBJ1-1,many,TGTGCCACCAGCAGAGATCTCCTGACAGGGGACACTGAAGCTTTCTTT,CATSRDLLTGDTEAFF
NA,TRBV3-1,TRBJ2-4,medium-sized,TGTGCCAGCAGCCACTTTACGACAGGGAGGATTCAGTACTTC,CASSHFTTGRIQYF
NA,TRBV28,TRBJ2-5,many,TGTGCCAGCACCTCGGGCTTCTTAGAGACCCAGTACTTC,CASTSGFLETQYF
TRBD1,TRBV4-1,TRBJ2-3,few,TGCGCCAGCAGCCACCAAGGGGGCGGGTACGATACGCAGTATTTT,CASSHQGGGYDTQYF
NA,TRBV18,TRBJ2-3,many,TGTGCCAGCTCACCGGGCCCAGCGTCCTACACAGATACGCAGTATTTT,CASSPGPASYTDTQYF
NA,TRBV6-5,TRBJ1-4,many,TGTGCCAGCAGTTACTCTATCTCAGCTCTACCCCTCGAAAAACTGTTTTTT,CASSYSISALPLEKLFF
NA,TRBV7-9,TRBJ1-4,many,TGTGCCAGCAGCTTATCCCTTCCATCGGCTAATGAAAAACTGTTTTTT,CASSLSLPSANEKLFF
NA,TRBV29-1,TRBJ1-5,many,TGCAGCGCACGACAGGATAGCAATCAGCCCCAGCATTTT,CSARQDSNQPQHF